Described below is a single T cell receptor beta chain sequence and its context. Its binding antigen is unknown. No base quality information exists; no much larger clone differs at one position. The Qiagen DNeasy kit was used to extract genomic DNA from unsorted PBMCs and from the negatively selected CD4+ and CD8+ fractions. TCR beta CDR3 regions were subjected to amplification by immunoSEQ multiplex PCR with primers that anneal to V and J segments. A synthetic immune receptor repertoire was used to minimize amplification bias, and remaining bias was computationally removed after sequencing. Turning to the authors' computational methods: Repertoire diversity was quantified as the Shannon entropy index using custom Python scripts. Unsorted, CD4+ and CD8+ repertoires were analyzed separately, except for combined analyses in which CD4+ and CD8+ sequences were merged in silico. Clonal expansion was defined as at least a 2-fold frequency increase after treatment relative to C1D1, with a pseudocount of 0.5 for undetected baseline clones. Singleton clones were defined as clones with 0 or 1 copy at C1D1, and non-singleton clones were defined as clones with 2 or more copies. Clones expanded in unsorted samples were assigned a CD4+, CD8+ or unknown annotation through matching of protein sequences in sorted samples from the same patient. Wilcoxon tests were applied to paired samples to test diversity changes from C1D1 to C4D1. TCRdb mirrors the immuneACCESS table, restricted to in-frame sequences. Some clones are absent from its copies; in checked studies, under half trace to an unresolved V gene, and the reason for the others is unknown. V and J calls and clone size are copied from that table; D and trimming were computed from the DNA. This sample gives more than 13,000 clones in total; 89% of them show up just once. The ten largest clonotypes hold approximately 17% of the sample.

The sample's time point label, decoded: cycle 4 day 1 (C4D1), after five to seven weeks of nivolumab. Every trial patient had relapsed after autologous stem cell transplantation, and cohorts A, B and C differed in prior brentuximab vedotin exposure. Using a Miltenyi CD8+ T cell isolation kit, CD8+ T cells were purified from thawed PBMCs through magnetic negative selection. The trial cohort included around 60 patients with relapsed/refractory classical Hodgkin lymphoma, and each patient had a best overall response of complete response, partial response or progressive disease. Single-agent nivolumab was administered to trial patients in the multi-cohort phase II CheckMate 205 trial. An independent review committee assessed best overall response using the 2007 International Working Group response criteria. Trial PBMCs were collected immediately before nivolumab initiation (C1D1) and during therapy at cycle 2 day 1 and cycle 4 day 1. Peripheral blood was collected in 8 mL Vacutainer Cell Preparation Tubes, from which PBMCs were isolated by centrifugation and then cryopreserved. Purified CD4+ and CD8+ fractions were prepared only for cases with an additional available PBMC sample. On LS columns in a quadroMACS separator, the magnetically labelled cells were depleted, and the flow-through was collected as the purified fraction.

This entry comes from a study of PD-1 blockade in classical Hodgkin lymphoma (dated by TCRdb to 2018 to 2020). Describing the broader study: Nivolumab dosing was 3 mg/kg intravenously every 2 weeks, continuing until either disease progression or unacceptable toxicity. To define a peripheral blood immune signature of response to PD-1 blockade in classical Hodgkin lymphoma, the study combined TCR beta sequencing with CyTOF. Study-level results and caveats: Baseline TCR diversity was reported as lower in newly diagnosed patients than in healthy donors, and lower still in relapsed/refractory patients. Only a single clinical trial cohort was studied, and what caused the repertoire differences, possibly disease activity or prior therapy, remained undefined. A significant rise by C4D1 was seen in CD4+ but not CD8+ TCR diversity (p=0.0027 vs p=0.16), with the rise being most apparent in complete responders (p=0.02). Lower diversity was observed in patients in whom nivolumab was started less than 1 year after ASCT, and these patients were excluded from later analyses so that confounding by immune reconstitution would be avoided. Trial patients with a complete response had baseline diversity similar to that of newly diagnosed patients, while partial responders and progressors had significantly lower diversity.

V is clipped by 4 bases and J by 0 bases, and the sequence between their germline boundaries is 10 bases long. The CDR3 runs 15 amino acids, cysteine and phenylalanine included. The DNA shown is the 45-base CDR3, in frame from base 1. The germline V gene supplies CDR1 SGHAT and CDR2 FQNNGV. Sequenced here: CD8+ T cells from blood, sampled before the fourth cycle of nivolumab. The chain links TRBV11-2 with TRBJ2-1; there is no confident call for the D gene. The sequence derives from a human donor with classical Hodgkin lymphoma. CDR3 reads: CASSSSGSSYNEQFF. The sequence in DNA is TGTGCCAGCAGCTCATCGGGCTCCTCCTACAATGAGCAGTTCTTC.